This TCR beta chain was sequenced for a study of blood T cell repertoires in COVID-19 (dated by TCRdb to 2020 to 2022). With regard to the full study: The collaborator samples originated in the United States, Italy and Spain and spanned the acute and convalescent phases of COVID-19. The material from the prospective study consisted of cDNA or gDNA derived from T cells, B-cell-depleted T cells, or PBMCs. The dataset comprised deeply sampled blood TCRbeta repertoires from subjects exposed to, actively infected with, or recovered from COVID-19. The repertoires were made available in a free public database intended to serve as a resource for research on the immune response to SARS-CoV-2. Samples came from the ongoing ImmuneRACE study (first 160 participants) plus 1,254 subjects from 6 global collaborators. A de-identified subject ID, COVID-19 status, age in years and sex were almost always included in the sample metadata. Where HLA class I and class II types were available, the types were taken from metadata supplied by the sample provider, not from assay-based typing. What the study reported, not specific to this receptor: How much clinical and demographic metadata was included differed by source and by participant, and the metadata was provided uncurated.

For this clone: Its binding antigen is unknown. No much larger clonotype is one base removed from it; base qualities were not supplied.

Taken from the germline V gene, the CDR1 and CDR2 loops are MNHEY and SVGAGI. Trimming removed 8 bases from V and 0 bases from J; the gene matches leave 8 bases unexplained. The CDR3 runs 15 residues from the cysteine to the phenylalanine. The retained sequence is limited to the CDR3, 45 bases, with the frame set at the first base. The collaborating institutions used their own protocols to collect whole blood in K2EDTA tubes. For TCRbeta analysis, collaborators shipped samples in one of three forms: frozen whole blood, isolated PBMCs, or DNA extracted from either of those sample types. TCRbeta CDR3 regions were amplified from genomic DNA using the immunoSEQ Assay, a bias-controlled multiplex PCR. Per the authors' processing: The number of nucleated cells in each sample was estimated from the amplification of reference gene primers within the assay. Sequence reads were collapsed and filtered to measure the absolute abundance of every unique TCRbeta CDR3 rearrangement. For each sample, productive Simpson clonality was calculated as the square root of Simpson's diversity index across productive rearrangements. TCRdb obtained this table from immuneACCESS and retained in-frame rearrangements with V and J assigned. These tables miss some clones; where compared with another copy, unresolved V genes account for less than half of the shortfall, and the remainder is unexplained. D and trimming were read from the DNA, whereas the V and J calls and clone size are those reported in that table. This sample lists about 29,000 clones; roughly 80% were detected once. The ten largest clones capture 35% to 55% of the sample.

The sample comprised peripheral blood. The sequence is built from TRBV6-5 and TRBJ2-7, with 9 bases matching TRBD1. The clonotype comes from a woman in her seventies with acute or convalescent COVID-19. CDR3 region: CASGQGKSFSYEQYF. In nucleotide form, the sequence is TGTGCCAGCGGACAGGGGAAGTCATTCTCCTACGAGCAGTACTTC.